This T cell receptor (beta chain) was captured in a study of identical twins. The study, taken as a whole, reports: The more abundant beta clonotypes in cord blood had fewer insertions, and memory repertoires did not show this.

Template switching, a step in the protocol, added a universal primer site, and cDNA carried unique molecular identifiers. MiXCR, run by TCRdb on the 5' RACE reads, gives a single entry per CDR3 protein. Of about 890,000 distinct CDR3 sequences in the sample, 12% were seen once. Notes on this clonotype: Antigen: not known.

This sample was also put to use in a study of yellow fever vaccine responses in identical twins. That source reports: Twins' vaccine T cell response reportedly seemed partly convergent, partly personalized.

The sample was PBMCs. The sequence was obtained from a woman aged 18-35 years in good health.

CDR3 coding DNA: TGCAGTGTTGCGGGGTTCGGGGAGCAGTACTTC. Protein product: CSVAGFGEQYF. The gene calls are TRBV20-1 and TRBJ2-7, with D maybe TRBD2 (6 bases). In germline, CDR1 is DFQATT, CDR2 SNEGSKA (reference sequence). V shed 7 bases and J shed 7 bases, with 14 bases lying between them. The CDR3 consists of 11 residues.